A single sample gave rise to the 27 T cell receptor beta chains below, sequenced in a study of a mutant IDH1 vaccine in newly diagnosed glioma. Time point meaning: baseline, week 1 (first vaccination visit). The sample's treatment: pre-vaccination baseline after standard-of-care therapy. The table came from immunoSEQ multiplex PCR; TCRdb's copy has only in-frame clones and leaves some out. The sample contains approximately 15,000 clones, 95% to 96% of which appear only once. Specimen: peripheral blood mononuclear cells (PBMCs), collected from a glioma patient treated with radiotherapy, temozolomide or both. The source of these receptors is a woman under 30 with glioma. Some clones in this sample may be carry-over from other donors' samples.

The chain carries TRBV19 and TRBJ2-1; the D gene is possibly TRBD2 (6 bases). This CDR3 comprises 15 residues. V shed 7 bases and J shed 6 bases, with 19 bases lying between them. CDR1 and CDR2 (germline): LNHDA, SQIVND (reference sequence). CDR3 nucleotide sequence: TGTGCCAGTAAGATGGAGGGGCGTCTTGGCAATGAGCAGTTCTTC. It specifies CASKMEGRLGNEQFF.

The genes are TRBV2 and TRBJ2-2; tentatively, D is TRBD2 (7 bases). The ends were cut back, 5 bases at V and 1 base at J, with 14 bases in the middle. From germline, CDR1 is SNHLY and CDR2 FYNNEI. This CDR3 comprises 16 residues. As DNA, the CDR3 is TGTGCCAGCAGTTTGAGCGGGACACTGAACACCGGGGAGCTGTTTTTT. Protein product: CASSLSGTLNTGELFF.

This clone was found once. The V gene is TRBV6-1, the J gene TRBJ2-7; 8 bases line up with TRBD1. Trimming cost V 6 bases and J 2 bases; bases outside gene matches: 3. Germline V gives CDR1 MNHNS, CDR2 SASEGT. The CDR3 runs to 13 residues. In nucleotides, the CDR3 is TGTGCCAGCAGGGACAGGGTTGCCTACGAGCAGTACTTC. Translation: CASRDRVAYEQYF.

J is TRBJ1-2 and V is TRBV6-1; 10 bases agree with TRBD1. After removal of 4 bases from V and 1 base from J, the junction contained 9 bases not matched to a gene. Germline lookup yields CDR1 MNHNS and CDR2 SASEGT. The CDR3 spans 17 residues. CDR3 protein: CASSATTGGADNYGYTF. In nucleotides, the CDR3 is TGTGCCAGCAGTGCTACGACAGGGGGCGCTGATAACTATGGCTACACCTTC.

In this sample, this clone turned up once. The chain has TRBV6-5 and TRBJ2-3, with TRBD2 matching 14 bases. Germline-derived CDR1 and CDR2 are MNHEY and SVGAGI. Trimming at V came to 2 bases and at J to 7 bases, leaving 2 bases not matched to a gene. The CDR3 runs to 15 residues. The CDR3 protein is CASSYRLAGGYTQYF. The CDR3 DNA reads TGTGCCAGCAGTTACAGACTAGCGGGAGGGTATACGCAGTATTTT.

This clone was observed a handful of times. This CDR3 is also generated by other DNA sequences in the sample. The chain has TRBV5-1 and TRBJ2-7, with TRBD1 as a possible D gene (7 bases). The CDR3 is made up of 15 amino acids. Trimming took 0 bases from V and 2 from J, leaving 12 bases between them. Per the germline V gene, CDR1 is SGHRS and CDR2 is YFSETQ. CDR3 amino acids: CASSLGAGGPYEQYF. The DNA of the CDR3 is TGCGCCAGCAGCTTGGGGGCAGGGGGGCCCTACGAGCAGTACTTC.

CDR3: CAISELNNQPQHF. CDR3 sequence (DNA): TGTGCCATCAGTGAACTGAACAATCAGCCCCAGCATTTT. The rearrangement uses TRBV10-3 and TRBJ1-5; D uncertain. The CDR3 is 13 residues long. The germline CDR1 and CDR2 sequences are ENHRY and SYGVKD. The V end lost 3 bases, the J end lost 3 bases, and 6 bases lay between the germline ends.

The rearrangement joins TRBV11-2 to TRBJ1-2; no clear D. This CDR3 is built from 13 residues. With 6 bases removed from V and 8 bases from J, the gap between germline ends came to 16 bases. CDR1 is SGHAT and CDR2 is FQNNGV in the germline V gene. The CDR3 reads CASSFNGPEGYTF. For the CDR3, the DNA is TGTGCCAGCAGTTTCAATGGTCCCGAGGGCTACACCTTC.

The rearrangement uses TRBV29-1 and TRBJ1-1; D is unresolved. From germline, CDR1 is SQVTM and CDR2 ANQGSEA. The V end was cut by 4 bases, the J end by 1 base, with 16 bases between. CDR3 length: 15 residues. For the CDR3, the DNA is TGCAGCGTTGTTTATAACCCCATGGCGAACACTGAAGCTTTCTTT. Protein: CSVVYNPMANTEAFF.

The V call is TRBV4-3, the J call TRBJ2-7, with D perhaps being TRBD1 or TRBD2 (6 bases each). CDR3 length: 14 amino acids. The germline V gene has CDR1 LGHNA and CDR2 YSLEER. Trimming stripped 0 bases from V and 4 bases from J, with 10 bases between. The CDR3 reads CASSQEGGRYEQYF. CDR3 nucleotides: TGCGCCAGCAGCCAAGAAGGGGGGCGGTACGAGCAGTACTTC.

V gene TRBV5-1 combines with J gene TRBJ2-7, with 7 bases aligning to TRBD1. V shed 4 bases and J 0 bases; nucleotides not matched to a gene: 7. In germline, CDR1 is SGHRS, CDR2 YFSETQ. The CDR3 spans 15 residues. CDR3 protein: CASSLTGTDSYEQYF. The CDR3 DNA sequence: TGCGCCAGCAGCCTGACAGGGACCGACTCCTACGAGCAGTACTTC.

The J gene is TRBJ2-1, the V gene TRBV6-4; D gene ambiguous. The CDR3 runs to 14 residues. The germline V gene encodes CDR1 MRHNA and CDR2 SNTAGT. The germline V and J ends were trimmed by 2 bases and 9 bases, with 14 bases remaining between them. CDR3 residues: CASSDQTGGVEQFF. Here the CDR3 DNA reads TGTGCCAGCAGTGACCAGACGGGCGGCGTTGAGCAGTTCTTC.

The CDR3 DNA follows: TGTGCCAGCAGCTTAGGGGAGAACGAAAAACTGTTTTTT. The encoded protein is CASSLGENEKLFF. This chain uses TRBV7-8 with TRBJ1-4; no clear D. Trimming left V 1 base short and J 8 bases short, with 8 bases between. This CDR3 has 13 amino acids. Germline-derived CDR1 and CDR2 are SGHVS and FQNEAQ.

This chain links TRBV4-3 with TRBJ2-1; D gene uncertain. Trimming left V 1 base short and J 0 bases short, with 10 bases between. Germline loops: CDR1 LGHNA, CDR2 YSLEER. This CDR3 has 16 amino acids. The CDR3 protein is CASSQAPLSSYNEQFF. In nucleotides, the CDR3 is TGCGCCAGCAGCCAAGCACCCCTGAGCTCCTACAATGAGCAGTTCTTC.

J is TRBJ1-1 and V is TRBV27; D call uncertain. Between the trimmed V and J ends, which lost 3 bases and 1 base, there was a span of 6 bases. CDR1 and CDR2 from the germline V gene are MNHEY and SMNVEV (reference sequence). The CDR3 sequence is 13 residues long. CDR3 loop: CASSFSQNTEAFF. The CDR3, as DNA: TGTGCCAGCAGTTTTAGCCAGAACACTGAAGCTTTCTTT.

The CDR3 sequence: CATHTGTGNEKLFF. As DNA, the CDR3 is TGTGCCACCCACACCGGGACAGGGAATGAAAAACTGTTTTTT. The rearrangement uses TRBV28 and TRBJ1-4, with TRBD1 matching 9 bases. The length of the CDR3 is 14 residues. Germline V lookup: CDR1 MDHEN, CDR2 SYDVKM. V shed 10 bases and J 5 bases; nucleotides not matched to a gene: 8.

This CDR3 is CASSLTSGGRETQYF. The CDR3 bases are TGTGCCAGCAGTTTAACTTCGGGAGGGAGGGAGACCCAGTACTTC. This chain joins TRBV28 and TRBJ2-5; 8 bases line up with TRBD2. Germline trimming cut 2 bases from V and 5 bases from J; bases unmatched to any gene: 7. The CDR3 spans 15 residues. Germline-derived CDR1 and CDR2 are MDHEN and SYDVKM.

Here the CDR3 DNA reads TGTGCCAGCAGCTTGTACGGGGGTGCGGCCAATGAGCAGTTCTTC. Protein: CASSLYGGAANEQFF. The chain carries TRBV7-9 and TRBJ2-1; possible D gene TRBD2, 6 bases. The ends were cut back, 3 bases at V and 6 bases at J, with 15 bases in the middle. The germline gives CDR1 SEHNR, CDR2 FQNEAQ (reference sequence). This CDR3 spans 15 amino acids. The whole variable domain, remainder taken from reference TRBV7-9 and TRBJ2-1, is DTGVSQNPRHKITKRGQNVTFRCDPISEHNRLYWYRQTLGQGPEFLTYFQNEAQLEKSRLLSDRFSAERPKGSFSTLEIQRTEQGDSAMYLCASSLYGGAANEQFFGPGTRLTVL.

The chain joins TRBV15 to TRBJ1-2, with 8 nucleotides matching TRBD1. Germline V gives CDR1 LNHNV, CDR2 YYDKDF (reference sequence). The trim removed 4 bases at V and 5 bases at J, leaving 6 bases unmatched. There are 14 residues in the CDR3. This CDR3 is CATSIGQGVYGYTF. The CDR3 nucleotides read TGTGCCACCAGCATAGGACAGGGAGTATATGGCTACACCTTC.

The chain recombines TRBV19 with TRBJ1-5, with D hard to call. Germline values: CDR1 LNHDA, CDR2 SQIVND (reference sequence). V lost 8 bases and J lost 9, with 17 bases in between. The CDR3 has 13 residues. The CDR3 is CASSNLQGRPQHF. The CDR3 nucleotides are TGTGCCAGTTCGAATCTCCAAGGGCGGCCCCAGCATTTT. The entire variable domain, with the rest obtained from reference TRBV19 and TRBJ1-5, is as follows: DGGITQSPKYLFRKEGQNVTLSCEQNLNHDAMYWYRQDPGQGLRLIYYSQIVNDFQKGDIAEGYSVSREKKESFPLTVTSAQKNPTAFYLCASSNLQGRPQHFGDGTRLSIL.

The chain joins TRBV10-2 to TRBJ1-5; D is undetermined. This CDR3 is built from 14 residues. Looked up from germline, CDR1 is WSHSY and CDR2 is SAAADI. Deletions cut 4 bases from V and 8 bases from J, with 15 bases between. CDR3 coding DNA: TGCGCCAGCAGTGGAATTTGGGGAGCGGAGCCCCAGCATTTT. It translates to CASSGIWGAEPQHF.

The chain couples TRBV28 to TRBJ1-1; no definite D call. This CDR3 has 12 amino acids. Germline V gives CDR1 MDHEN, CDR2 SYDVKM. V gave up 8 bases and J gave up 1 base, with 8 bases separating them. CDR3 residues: CASRWTNTEAFF. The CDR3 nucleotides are TGTGCCAGCCGGTGGACGAACACTGAAGCTTTCTTT. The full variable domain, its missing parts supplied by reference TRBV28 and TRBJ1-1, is DVKVTQSSRYLVKRTGEKVFLECVQDMDHENMFWYRQDPGLGLRLIYFSYDVKMKEKGDIPEGYSVSREKKERFSLILESASTNQTSMYLCASRWTNTEAFFGQGTRLTVV.

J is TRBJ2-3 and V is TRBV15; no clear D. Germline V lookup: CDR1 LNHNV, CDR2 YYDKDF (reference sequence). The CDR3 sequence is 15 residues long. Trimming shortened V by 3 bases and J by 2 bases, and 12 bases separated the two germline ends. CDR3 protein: CATSRGRASTDTQYF. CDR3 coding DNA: TGTGCCACCAGCAGGGGTAGAGCTTCCACAGATACGCAGTATTTT.

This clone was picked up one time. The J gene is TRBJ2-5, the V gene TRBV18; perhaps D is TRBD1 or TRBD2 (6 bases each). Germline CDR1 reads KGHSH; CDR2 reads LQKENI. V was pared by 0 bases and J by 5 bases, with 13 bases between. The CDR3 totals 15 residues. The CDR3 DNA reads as TGTGCCAGCTCACCACCCTCCGGGGGCGCGGAGACCCAGTACTTC. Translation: CASSPPSGGAETQYF.

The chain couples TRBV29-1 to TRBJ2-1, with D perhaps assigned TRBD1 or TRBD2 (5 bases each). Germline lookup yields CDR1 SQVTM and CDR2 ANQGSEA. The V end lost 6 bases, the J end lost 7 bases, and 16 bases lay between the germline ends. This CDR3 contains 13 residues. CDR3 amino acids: CSVSPGAGNEQFF. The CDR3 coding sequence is TGCAGCGTCTCCCCCGGGGCGGGTAATGAGCAGTTCTTC.

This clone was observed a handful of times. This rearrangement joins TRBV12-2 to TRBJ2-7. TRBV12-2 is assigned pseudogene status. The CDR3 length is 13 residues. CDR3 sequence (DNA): TGTGCAAGTCGCTTCCCGTATCATTACGAGCAGTACTTC. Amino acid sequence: CASRFPYHYEQYF.

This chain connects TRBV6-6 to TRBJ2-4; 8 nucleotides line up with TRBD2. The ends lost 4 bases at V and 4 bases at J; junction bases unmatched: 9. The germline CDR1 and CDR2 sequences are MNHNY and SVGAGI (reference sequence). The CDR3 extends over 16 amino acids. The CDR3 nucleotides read TGTGCCAGCAGTTCCTCGCTAGCGGGTATGAAAAACATTCAGTACTTC. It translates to CASSSSLAGMKNIQYF.